A selection of T cell receptor beta chains follows, all from one sample in a study of blood T cell repertoires in COVID-19. Profiling relied on immunoSEQ multiplex PCR, and the TCRdb table lists in-frame clones only, not all of them. Of about 240,000 clones listed, 86% were seen once; the top ten hold less than 8%. Sample: peripheral blood. The receptors originated from a man in his fifties or sixties with acute or convalescent COVID-19. Both conserved end residues are part of each CDR3. A D gene is named only where the DNA matches it firmly. Clone size is shown for a subset of rows, as once, few, many or a class of expanded clone.

>once|TRBV6-1|TRBD1|15|TRBJ1-2
TGTGCCAGCAGTGAGACAGGGATGGGATGGGGTGGCTACACCTTC
CASSETGMGWGGYTF
>-|TRBV5-4|-|14|TRBJ1-2
TGTGCCAGCAGCTTGGGGGGGCATTACTATGGCTACACCTTC
CASSLGGHYYGYTF
>-|TRBV6-2/TRBV6-3|TRBD1|14|TRBJ2-7
TGTGCCAGCAGTTTCTCCCGGGACAGCACCGAGCAGTACTTC
CASSFSRDSTEQYF
>-|TRBV18|-|14|TRBJ2-5
TGTGCCAGCTCACCAAGGGGGTACCAAGAGACCCAGTACTTC
CASSPRGYQETQYF
>few|TRBV30|-|12|TRBJ1-2
TGTGCCTGGAGGTCACCTAAGAGGAGCTACACCTTC
CAWRSPKRSYTF
>-|TRBV29-1|TRBD2|16|TRBJ2-3
TGCAGCGTTGACGCCCGACTAGCGGGCAGCACAGATACGCAGTATTTT
CSVDARLAGSTDTQYF
>-|TRBV28|-|15|TRBJ1-5
TGTGCCAGCAGTCTAGATGGGAGAACCTCACAGCCCCAGCATTTT
CASSLDGRTSQPQHF
>-|TRBV7-2|TRBD2|15|TRBJ2-3
TGTGCCAGCAGCCTAGGACTAGGGGCCACAGATACGCAGTATTTT
CASSLGLGATDTQYF
>-|TRBV6-5|-|13|TRBJ2-7
TGTGCCTCTCTAGACCACGCCGGCTACGAGCAGTACTTC
CASLDHAGYEQYF
>-|TRBV7-8|TRBD1|16|TRBJ1-4
TGTGCCAGCAGCTTAGGACAGGGAACAACTAATGAAAAACTGTTTTTT
CASSLGQGTTNEKLFF
>once|TRBV27|TRBD2|15|TRBJ2-1
TGTGCCAGCAGTTTTACTAGCGGGAGATACAATGAGCAGTTCTTC
CASSFTSGRYNEQFF
>-|TRBV28|TRBD1|15|TRBJ1-5
TGTGCCAGCAGGAGGCCGGGACAGGGTAATCAGCCCCAGCATTTT
CASRRPGQGNQPQHF
>once|TRBV6-5|-|10|TRBJ2-5
TGTGCCAGCAGTCGGGAGACCCAGTACTTC
CASSRETQYF
>-|TRBV7-2|TRBD1|16|TRBJ1-2
TGTGCCAGCAGCTTAGTAGGACAGGGCCTTAACTATGGCTACACCTTC
CASSLVGQGLNYGYTF
>-|TRBV19|-|13|TRBJ1-1
TGTGCCAGTAGTATAATCCAGAACACTGAAGCTTTCTTT
CASSIIQNTEAFF
>-|TRBV11-2|TRBD2|16|TRBJ2-1
TGTGCCAGCAGCTCGACTAGCGGGAGACCTCTTCATGAGCAGTTCTTC
CASSSTSGRPLHEQFF
>-|TRBV18|-|17|TRBJ1-4
TGTGCCAGCTCACCACCGAGGAGGACGGCCTTGAATGAAAAACTGTTTTTT
CASSPPRRTALNEKLFF
>few|TRBV14|TRBD1|16|TRBJ1-2
TGTGCCAGCAGCCCGGGACAGGCACGGGGGCGTTATGGCTACACCTTC
CASSPGQARGRYGYTF
>-|TRBV7-9|-|13|TRBJ1-2
TGTGCCAGCACTCAGAGGCCGTTTGACGGCTACACCTTC
CASTQRPFDGYTF
>few|TRBV9|-|15|TRBJ1-3
TGTGCCAGCAGCCGGGAGGGGGTAATAGGAAACACCATATATTTT
CASSREGVIGNTIYF
>-|TRBV6-6|TRBD2|15|TRBJ2-7
TGTGCCAGCAGTTTCGGGACTAGCGGGAACTACGAGCAGTACTTC
CASSFGTSGNYEQYF
>few|TRBV11-3|-|17|TRBJ2-2
TGTGCCAGCAGCTTCCAGCCCCCCAGCGGGAACACCGGGGAGCTGTTTTTT
CASSFQPPSGNTGELFF
>-|TRBV6-5|-|14|TRBJ2-1
TGTGCCAGCACGGGTACATTAGGAAACAATGAGCAGTTCTTC
CASTGTLGNNEQFF
>-|TRBV19|-|14|TRBJ1-5
TGTGCCAGTAGTGTACAGTCTAGCAATCAGCCCCAGCATTTT
CASSVQSSNQPQHF
>-|TRBV6-2/TRBV6-3|-|12|TRBJ2-5
TGTGCCAGCAGTTATTATAAAGAGACCCAGTACTTC
CASSYYKETQYF
>-|TRBV28|-|13|TRBJ2-7
TGTGCCAGCAGTTCGCCAGGCCTCTACGAGCAGTACTTC
CASSSPGLYEQYF
>-|TRBV30|-|11|TRBJ1-4
TGTGCCTGGAGCCCGGGTGAAAAACTGTTTTTT
CAWSPGEKLFF
>-|TRBV18|-|13|TRBJ1-5
TGTGCCAGCTCCACGGACAGCCATCAGCCCCAGCATTTT
CASSTDSHQPQHF
>once|TRBV7-2|TRBD2|18|TRBJ2-3
TGTGCCAGCAGCGCAACCGGGACTAGCGGGAGAAGAACAGATACGCAGTATTTT
CASSATGTSGRRTDTQYF
>-|TRBV14|-|16|TRBJ2-3
TGTGCCAGCAGCCAGAGAGGGCCCGGGGGAACAGATACGCAGTATTTT
CASSQRGPGGTDTQYF
>once|TRBV19|TRBD1|15|TRBJ1-5
TGTGCCAGTAGTATCCCCGGACAGGGTTTCTGGGCCCAGCATTTT
CASSIPGQGFWAQHF
>few|TRBV30|TRBD1|14|TRBJ2-7
TGTGCCTGGAGTTGGACAGGGTATAGGGGCGAGCAGTACTTC
CAWSWTGYRGEQYF
>-|TRBV19|-|12|TRBJ2-7
TGTGCCAGTAGTCAGGGCCCCTACGAGCAGTACTTC
CASSQGPYEQYF
>-|TRBV7-2|TRBD2|15|TRBJ2-2
TGTGCCAGCAGCTTAGTTGGACTAGGTGTCGGGGAGCTGTTTTTT
CASSLVGLGVGELFF
>few|TRBV28|TRBD1|13|TRBJ1-2
TGTGCCAGCCGAACCATGGCAGGGGGCGGCTACACCTTC
CASRTMAGGGYTF
>-|TRBV11-2|TRBD1|13|TRBJ2-7
TGTGCCAGCAGCCTAGGGACAGGGATTGAGCAGTACTTC
CASSLGTGIEQYF
>-|TRBV28|-|14|TRBJ2-7
TGTGCCAGCACCGTACCGGGACTTACCTACGAGCAGTACTTC
CASTVPGLTYEQYF